This T cell receptor (beta chain) was captured by sequencing in a study of control samples from healthy donors and cancer patients (dated by TCRdb to between 2020 and 2021). On this clone: No cognate antigen has been identified for it. No qualities accompany the bases; no much larger clone lies one base away.

V is cut by 3 bases and J by 4 bases, and the space between the germline ends is 5 bases. The CDR1 and CDR2 encoded by the germline V gene are SGHTA and FQGTGA. The CDR3, from cysteine to phenylalanine, totals 12 residues. Only CDR3 DNA is held: 36 bases, read in frame from base 1. The receptor library was made with the immunoSEQ multiplex PCR assay. The table comes from immuneACCESS by way of TCRdb, which keeps in-frame sequences with V and J called. Part of the clones is missing from these tables; in studies checked, under half for an unresolved V gene and the rest for unknown reasons. The table for this sample lists about 110,000 clones; roughly 91% of them were counted only once. Approximately 16% of the sample is held by the ten biggest clonotypes.

Material: blood. The TCR originated in a woman between 45 and 65 years old in good health. The chain links TRBV7-3 with TRBJ2-3; no D segment can be confidently identified. The nucleotides read TGTGCCAGCAGCTTTGACGCAGATACGCAGTATTTT. Its translation is CASSFDADTQYF.